This TCR beta chain was profiled in a study of human T cells and chemical hapten exposure. The table lists this clonotype with a few counts. TCRdb used MiXCR to reprocess the RACE reads, holding one entry per CDR3 protein. The sample lists over 100,000 distinct CDR3 sequences, 9% to 10% occurring once. Time point: healthy volunteer bleed at 2 weeks. Total RNA was extracted from unfractionated whole blood. This receptor was obtained from a male donor in good health. Some clones in this sample may be carry-over from other donors' samples. The sequenced material came from whole blood.

The CDR3 is CSVLGEMTEAFF. In DNA, the CDR3 is TGCAGCGTTCTAGGGGAGATGACTGAAGCTTTCTTT. The rearrangement joins TRBV29-1 to TRBJ1-1; D perhaps matches TRBD1 (5 bases). V was clipped by 5 bases and J by 5 bases, with 12 bases between them. Germline CDR1 reads SQVTM; CDR2 reads ANQGSEA. The CDR3 length is 12 residues.